This TCR beta chain was found in a study of T-cell reconstitution after alpha-beta-depleted transplantation in children (dated by TCRdb to the mid-2010s). Describing the broader study: The study quantitatively tracked T-cell immune reconstitution after TCRalphabeta/CD19-depleted allogeneic hematopoietic cell transplantation in children using TCR repertoire profiling. Broader findings and caveats from the paper: Over subsequent months, a decline in hyperexpanded clone frequencies was noted, and after one year, T-cell counts and TCRbeta diversity were mostly ascribed to newly produced T cells. The apparently early recovery of alphabetaT-cell counts about two months after transplant reportedly depended on only several hundred rapidly expanded clones that came from non-depleted graft cells. In some patients, high TCRbeta diversity at day 60 was attributed to recipient T cells and intrathymic progenitors that had survived conditioning.

From the cysteine through the phenylalanine, the CDR3 covers 16 amino acids. Of all the DNA, just the CDR3 is kept, 48 bases in frame from base 1. Per the germline V gene (reference sequence), SEHNR is the CDR1 and FQNEAQ is the CDR2. V ends up 5 bases short and J 8 bases short, with an unmatched junction base count of 13. Remarks on this clonotype: The antigen it recognizes is unknown. Qualities for individual bases were not recorded, and no much larger clone is one base off.

The treatment or condition label corresponds to: allogeneic hematopoietic cell transplantation with graft depleted of TCRalphabeta T cells and CD19 B cells. TCRalphabeta/CD19-depleted allogeneic hematopoietic cell grafts were given to the transplant recipients, all of whom were children. Library prep was done by PCR. Sequenced on an Illumina HiSeq 2500. To normalize quantification of the TCRbeta repertoire, the TCR libraries were built with molecular barcoding that relied on unique molecular identifiers. TCRdb itself trimmed the public reads at Q25 with fastp, ran MiXCR and retained productive beta chains. Here each entry gathers all rows of one CDR3 protein and keeps the most common genes and DNA. This sample gives approximately 980,000 distinct CDR3 sequences in total; 25% to 35% of them show up just once. The ten most abundant clones make up over 25% of the sample.

This sequence originates from a boy under two years old who had a stem cell transplant for SCID, so the T cells may come from the graft donor. The rearranged segments are TRBV7-9 and TRBJ1-2, and 11 junction bases match TRBD1. The source was PBMCs, mostly from graft donor cells, collected 360 days after TCRalphabeta/CD19-depleted stem cell transplant. The DNA sequence is given as TGTGCCAGCAGCGACCCGGGACAGGGGGGATCTCGGGGCTACACCTTC. Its translation reads: CASSDPGQGGSRGYTF.